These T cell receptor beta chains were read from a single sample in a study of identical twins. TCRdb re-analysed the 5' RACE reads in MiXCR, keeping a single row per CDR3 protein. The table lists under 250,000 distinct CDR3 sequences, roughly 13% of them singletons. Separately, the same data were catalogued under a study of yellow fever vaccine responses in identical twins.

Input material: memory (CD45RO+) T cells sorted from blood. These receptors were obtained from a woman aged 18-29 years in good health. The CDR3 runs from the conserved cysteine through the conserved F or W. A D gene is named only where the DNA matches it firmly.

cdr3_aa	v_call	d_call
CASSQDNVPGTQYF	TRBV4-2	-
CASSSIQGTEQYF	TRBV5-6	-
CSARQAMNTEAFF	TRBV20-1	-
CAWKALGELDTQYF	TRBV30	-
CSARDGGAPTAQYF	TRBV20-1	TRBD2
CAMSEPRISTDTQYF	TRBV10-3	-
CASMLLSTSGRASGANVLTF	TRBV6-2/TRBV6-3	TRBD2
CASRPLTGRQTYEQYF	TRBV11-2	-
CASSRSPSSTEAFF	TRBV4-3	-
CASTRLAHNTGELFF	TRBV7-2	TRBD2
CASSTRRGQETQYF	TRBV3-1	-
CASSPMGQTNEKLFF	TRBV7-2	-
CASNSNPGQGIGGNQPQHF	TRBV21-1	-
CASKMGLANYEQYF	TRBV10-2	TRBD2
CSAVSDVF	TRBV20-1	-
CSARDRLASTDTQYF	TRBV20-1	-
CSALRGAASQPQHF	TRBV20-1	-
CSARDVTLSLKDTQYF	TRBV20-1	-
CASSEAGQGDQPQHF	TRBV6-1	TRBD1
CASSPPRQTILSSYEQYF	TRBV18	-
CASSYTSGNYNEQFF	TRBV6-5	TRBD2
CASSQVTGEKDTQYF	TRBV3-1	-
CASSFYQAQNQETQYF	TRBV28	-
CASSKHLTGGYTEQFF	TRBV6-2/TRBV6-3	TRBD1
CASSVAGQGSYEQYF	TRBV9	TRBD1
CASSEPSGSGGGLWNEQFF	TRBV6-2/TRBV6-3	TRBD2
CASRNNRDAGNTIYF	TRBV5-5	-
CASSLVTSGADTQYF	TRBV12-3/TRBV12-4	-
CATQAGTVLTEAFF	TRBV6-1	-
CASSPQGGPYEQYF	TRBV18	-
CASSQGAPGPGETQYF	TRBV4-3	-
CASSGRDRVNSPLHF	TRBV9	TRBD1
CASSPGTGSYEQYF	TRBV6-1	TRBD1
CASSIRGGGRADTQYF	TRBV19	TRBD2
CASSYGPSPDTQYF	TRBV6-5	-
CASSDDTGYQETQYF	TRBV6-2/TRBV6-3	-
CASSLGAGNQPQHF	TRBV7-6	-
CASSTRGQLGDTQYF	TRBV3-1	TRBD1
CASSLSFRGGLSNSNYGYTF	TRBV12-3/TRBV12-4	-
CASSQVLRQETQYF	TRBV3-1	-
CASSPGADMNTGELFF	TRBV5-1	-
CSVARQTGGYTF	TRBV29-1	-
CSSYQGLALETQYF	TRBV20-1	TRBD2
CASRNNRGAGELFF	TRBV2	TRBD1
CASKSPWGLDIYNEQFF	TRBV6-2/TRBV6-3	TRBD2
CAISQDRDGELFF	TRBV10-3	TRBD1
CASSRSGPGANVLTF	TRBV12-3/TRBV12-4	-
CASSPSRDEQFF	TRBV7-9	-
CASSQDRLVAGEQFF	TRBV4-3	TRBD2
CASSPQGGTQYF	TRBV5-5	TRBD1
CASSTSESNQPQHF	TRBV18	-
CASRTDREAKNIQYF	TRBV28	TRBD1
CASSLGDRSNQPQHF	TRBV7-8	-
CASSNGWREGREGLSYEQYF	TRBV21-1	-
CASKKSGTNTGELFF	TRBV25-1	TRBD2
CASSSPLVGGHYNEQFF	TRBV5-1	-
CASSQGLAYTGELFF	TRBV4-1	TRBD2